This T cell receptor beta chain was profiled in a study of blood T cells in healthy people across ages (dated by TCRdb to the mid-2010s). A note on the overall study: In model experiments, roughly one uniquely barcoded TCR beta cDNA molecule per two T cells was captured by template switching. Two additional independent replicas of 1 million unique cDNA reads from the same blood draw were analyzed for two donors (one aged 18 to 29 and one aged 80 or older). To track age-related changes in TCR beta repertoire diversity, the study relied on deep sequencing normalized with unique cDNA molecular identifiers. To avoid experimental bias, donors of different ages were distributed randomly across sequencing lanes. The donors were split into four age groups: young (average around 15 years), middle-aged (39), aged (about 56) and long-lived (roughly 77). Broader findings and caveats from the paper: Total diversity estimates from one million sequenced T cells were considered lower bounds and underestimates. There was a strong correlation between observed TCR beta diversity and the percentage of naive T cells measured by flow cytometry. As age increased, observed TCR beta diversity per million T cells dropped in a roughly linear way, and a significant reduction was already evident by age 40. Conclusive comparison of naive and antigen-experienced compartments was prevented by the profiling of bulk unsorted PBMCs. The CMV infection status of donors was not known, potentially confounding age-related changes in expanded clonotypes. Compared with the aged group, the long-lived group had more naive CD4+ T cells, fewer expanded clones and increased TCR diversity, suggesting age selection.

Receptors were amplified or captured by 5' RACE. Instrument used: Illumina HiSeq 2500. A second PCR of roughly 7 to 12 cycles was run with a J-beta primer mix and a sample-barcoded 5' primer. Each TCR beta cDNA molecule received a unique molecular identifier from a template-switch 5' adaptor carrying 12 random nucleotides. At least 3 million CDR3-containing paired-end reads were obtained from each sample. All of the RNA was converted into first-strand cDNA using the Mint cDNA synthesis kit, with a TRBC-specific oligonucleotide serving as the primer. Following uracil-DNA glycosylase treatment, all cDNA underwent a first 18-cycle PCR with the universal primers M1SS and BC2_uni_R. Turning to the authors' computational methods: For normalization, 1 million high-quality reads were randomly selected from each sample, with every read carrying a distinct molecular identifier. Reads with shared molecular identifiers were discarded instead of being binned into consensus sequences. CDR3 identification, clonotype clustering and error correction used MiTCR with a Q25 quality threshold and the strictest error-elimination algorithm. Lower-bound total TCR beta diversity was estimated with a nonparametric unseen species model using Euler transformation. Through fastp at Q25 and MiXCR, TCRdb rebuilt clones from the public reads, retaining in-frame beta chains. CDR3 protein sequences are deduplicated, and each keeps its most common genes and DNA. The V and J calls and clone size come from TCRdb's table, not from the authors' own analysis. This sample lists hundreds of thousands of distinct CDR3 sequences; roughly three fifths were detected once. About a quarter of the sample is in the top ten clones.

In this sample, this clonotype turned up a few times. Its antigen remains undetermined. Base quality data are lacking; no much larger clone is found one base away. Systemically healthy Caucasian individuals from Russia, some 36 in total and aged about 6 to 100 years, were included as donors. Each donor gave 9 to 10 milliliters of peripheral blood, collected into EDTA-treated Vacutainer tubes. Ficoll-Paque density-gradient centrifugation was used to isolate PBMCs, with at least 6.5 million obtained per sample. Trizol reagent was used to extract total RNA from the PBMCs, yielding at least 5 micrograms per sample. Naive CD45RAhigh/CD27high T cell percentages were measured by flow cytometry on a PBMC aliquot from every donor. V is cut by 3 bases and J by 7 bases, and the space between the germline ends is 9 bases. The CDR1 and CDR2 encoded by the germline V gene are MDHEN and SYDVKM. From cysteine to phenylalanine, the CDR3 is 12 amino acids long. Only the CDR3 DNA is retained, 36 bases long and in frame from the first base.

Rearrangement joined TRBV28 to TRBJ1-2; no D gene can be assigned with confidence. Input material: blood. The clonotype originates from a man aged 40-49 years in good health. The sequenced DNA: TGTGCCAGCAGTTTGTTCGAGAGTGGCTACACCTTC. Its product reads: CASSLFESGYTF.